The 24 T cell receptor beta chains below come from one sample, sequenced in a study of T cells in Graves' hyperthyroidism and ophthalmopathy. From RNA transcripts, TCR beta CDR3 regions were amplified. First-round RT-PCR of the TCR CDR3 relied on the HTBI primer set. TCRdb recomputed calls from the multiplex PCR reads with MiXCR, one row per CDR3 protein. The sample consists of over 450,000 distinct CDR3 sequences, 17% of them appearing once. Sequencing used blood. The receptor source for this set is a woman between 18 and 29 years old with Graves' ophthalmopathy.

V usage is TRBV7-2 and J usage is TRBJ1-5; 7 bases are a match to TRBD1. V shed 5 bases and J 5 bases; nucleotides not matched to a gene: 6. The V gene's germline CDR1 is SGHTA and CDR2 FQGNSA. The CDR3 extends over 14 amino acids. The CDR3 is CASSGRTGHQPQHF. CDR3 DNA: TGTGCCAGCAGCGGACGGACAGGTCATCAGCCCCAGCATTTT.

This clonotype was detected many times. The chain employs TRBV28 and TRBJ2-1; the D call may be TRBD1 or TRBD2 (5 bases each). Between the trimmed V and J ends, which lost 10 bases and 6 bases, there was a span of 19 bases. CDR1 is MDHEN and CDR2 is SYDVKM in the germline V gene. The CDR3 is 14 residues long. The CDR3 spells CATLELGTGNEQFF. The CDR3 DNA is TGTGCCACCCTTGAGTTGGGGACCGGCAATGAGCAGTTCTTC.

This chain links TRBV12-3 or TRBV12-4 with TRBJ2-5, with TRBD2 as a possible D gene (5 bases). V was cut by 5 bases and J by 5 bases, with 15 bases left in between. The CDR3 covers 14 residues. The CDR3: CASSKGESRETQYF. The CDR3 coding sequence is TGTGCCAGCAGTAAGGGAGAAAGCCGGGAGACCCAGTACTTC.

This clonotype was detected many times. As DNA, the CDR3 is TGTGCCAGCAGTGACCTCTCTGTGCGGGGGGGCAGGAATGAGCAGTTCTTC. It yields the protein CASSDLSVRGGRNEQFF. This chain joins TRBV6-1 and TRBJ2-1; 9 nucleotides line up with TRBD2. The V gene end was trimmed by 3 bases and the J gene end by 7 bases; junction bases not matched to a gene: 13. Per germline, CDR1 MNHNS and CDR2 SASEGT. CDR3 length: 17 residues.

The CDR3 nucleotides read TGTGCCAGTAGTTCCGGGGGGGGCATGGATACGCAGTATTTT. It is translated as CASSSGGGMDTQYF. V usage is TRBV19 and J usage is TRBJ2-3; 8 bases map to TRBD2. The CDR3 sequence is 14 residues long. J was trimmed by 6 bases and V by 5 bases; bases with no gene match: 7. Germline-derived CDR1 and CDR2 are LNHDA and SQIVND (reference sequence).

The rearrangement links TRBV27 to TRBJ2-7, with 8 positions matching TRBD1. The CDR3 runs 14 residues. The V and J ends lost 6 bases and 5 bases, in that order; junction bases with no gene match: 9. Germline assignment: CDR1 MNHEY and CDR2 SMNVEV (reference sequence). CDR3 region: CASRQTGVSNEQYF. The CDR3 nucleotides are TGTGCCAGCAGACAGACAGGGGTTAGCAACGAGCAGTACTTC.

This clonotype was detected many times. DNA for the CDR3: TGCGCCAGCAGCTCCCTGCCGACAGGTATGAACACTGAAGCTTTCTTT. Amino acids: CASSSLPTGMNTEAFF. This sequence joins TRBV5-1 and TRBJ1-1; tentative D call: TRBD1 (6 bases). In germline, CDR1 is SGHRS, CDR2 YFSETQ. The CDR3 has 16 residues. Trimming pared 3 bases from V and 0 bases from J, leaving 15 bases between.

The rearrangement links TRBV27 to TRBJ2-2; D is uncertain. Trimming shortened V by 3 bases and J by 5 bases, and 10 bases separated the two germline ends. Per the germline V gene, CDR1 is MNHEY and CDR2 is SMNVEV (reference sequence). The CDR3 has 14 amino acids. For the CDR3, the DNA is TGTGCCAGCAGTTTTCTAGAAGGGACCGGGGAGCTGTTTTTT. Its protein product is CASSFLEGTGELFF.

This clonotype was picked up many times. The V call is TRBV20-1, the J call TRBJ1-1, with unresolved D. The CDR3 runs 10 residues. Germline CDR1 is DFQATT and CDR2 is SNEGSKA (reference sequence). V lost 6 bases to trimming and J lost 9 bases, with 11 bases between them. CDR3: CSAPALKAFF. CDR3 sequence (DNA): TGCAGTGCCCCCGCCCTTAAAGCTTTCTTT.

With regard to this clonotype: The junction and the germline gene differ at one end; a read error may be behind it. This sequence joins TRBV13 and TRBJ2-7, with 8 bases lining up with TRBD1. Germline CDR1 and CDR2: PRHDT and FYEKMQ (reference sequence). This CDR3 comprises 15 residues. The CDR3 sequence: CASSHIQGDLDEQYF. The CDR3 bases are TGCGCCAGCAGTCATATACAGGGGGACTTGGACGAGCAGTACTTC. Full variable domain (missing parts from reference TRBV13 and TRBJ2-7): AAGVIQSPRHLIKEKRETATLKCYPIPRHDTVYWYQQGPGQDPQFLISFYEKMQSDKGSIPDRFSAQQFSDYHSELNMSSLELGDSALYFCASSHIQGDLDEQYFGPGTRLTVT.

The chain carries TRBV5-1 and TRBJ1-1, with D perhaps TRBD1 (6 bases). The germline CDR1 and CDR2 sequences are SGHRS and YFSETQ. V shed 2 bases and J shed 4 bases, with 12 bases lying between them. This CDR3 has 14 residues. The CDR3 DNA reads as TGCGCCAGCAGCTTTGAAGGGGGGGGCACTGAAGCTTTCTTT. Its protein is CASSFEGGGTEAFF.

This clonotype was seen many times. The rearrangement links TRBV18 to TRBJ2-5; 7 nucleotides line up with TRBD2. The length of the CDR3 is 15 residues. Germline CDR1 and CDR2: KGHSH and LQKENI. Trimming at V came to 3 bases and at J to 5 bases, leaving 9 bases not matched to a gene. The CDR3 region has the DNA TGTGCCAGCTCACCGGTAGCGGGTGGTTCGGAGACCCAGTACTTC. Amino acids: CASSPVAGGSETQYF.

This clonotype was recorded at least ten times. V and J are TRBV2 and TRBJ2-3; D may be TRBD1 (6 bases). From germline, CDR1 is SNHLY and CDR2 FYNNEI. The CDR3 covers 15 residues. The V end lost 6 bases, the J end lost 0 bases, and 13 bases lay between the germline ends. As DNA, the CDR3 is TGTGCCAGCAGATGGACAGCAACTAGCACAGATACGCAGTATTTT. It translates to CASRWTATSTDTQYF.

This clonotype was counted ten times or more. V is TRBV30 and J is TRBJ1-5, with 10 nucleotides matching TRBD1. This CDR3 region has 13 residues. CDR1 and CDR2 from the germline V gene are GTSNPN and SVGIG (reference sequence). The trim removed 8 bases at V and 6 bases at J, leaving 7 bases unmatched. The CDR3 loop is CAGGTGEFQPQHF. The CDR3 nucleotides read TGTGCCGGCGGGACAGGGGAATTTCAGCCCCAGCATTTT.

CDR3 residues: CASSVELGSEAFF. DNA of the CDR3: TGTGCCAGCAGCGTAGAATTAGGGAGTGAAGCTTTCTTT. The rearrangement joins TRBV9 to TRBJ1-1; no clear D gene. The CDR3 has 13 amino acids. V shed 0 bases and J shed 7 bases, with 10 bases lying between them. Germline V gives CDR1 SGDLS, CDR2 YYNGEE.

This clonotype was counted at least ten times. This chain uses TRBV7-3 with TRBJ2-1, with D hard to call. Germline lookup yields CDR1 SGHTA and CDR2 FQGTGA. The V gene lost 2 bases and the J gene lost 0 bases, with 8 bases spanning the gap. This CDR3 is built from 15 residues. The CDR3 here is CASSLLGGSYNEQFF. The CDR3 DNA sequence: TGTGCCAGCAGCTTATTGGGTGGCTCCTACAATGAGCAGTTCTTC.

This clonotype was observed many times. In DNA, the CDR3 is TGTGCCAGCAGCGTCCCCTTGACTAGCGGGGGCGAGCAGTACTTC. Protein sequence: CASSVPLTSGGEQYF. V is TRBV7-2 and J is TRBJ2-7; 12 positions agree with TRBD2. The length of the CDR3 is 15 residues. Germline CDR1 reads SGHTA; CDR2 reads FQGNSA. The trim removed 5 bases at V and 6 bases at J, leaving 8 bases unmatched.

This clonotype was picked up a small number of times. J is TRBJ1-2 and V is TRBV7-9, with TRBD1 identical over 8 bases. Per the germline V gene, CDR1 is SEHNR and CDR2 is FQNEAQ (reference sequence). With 2 bases clipped from V and 8 bases from J, the junction kept 7 bases outside the gene matches. This CDR3 is 14 amino acids long. The CDR3 DNA reads TGTGCCAGCAGCTTAATCCAGGGGGCGGGCGGCTACACCTTC. Protein product: CASSLIQGAGGYTF.

This clonotype was recorded many times. The rearrangement uses TRBV19 and TRBJ1-1; no firm D call. From germline, CDR1 is LNHDA and CDR2 SQIVND (reference sequence). This CDR3 comprises 13 residues. Trimming took 5 bases from V and 2 from J, leaving 9 bases between them. This chain's CDR3 is CASSSARNTEAFF. The CDR3 nucleotides read TGTGCCAGTAGTTCGGCGAGAAACACTGAAGCTTTCTTT.

This clonotype was detected many times. This sequence joins TRBV6-1 and TRBJ2-7, with TRBD1 matching over 12 bases. Germline CDR1 reads MNHNS; CDR2 reads SASEGT. This CDR3 region has 15 residues. Trimming at V came to 6 bases and at J to 6 bases, leaving 9 bases not matched to a gene. CDR3 DNA: TGTGCCAGCAGGGGCGGGACAGGGGGCTCCGGCGAGCAGTACTTC. It yields the protein CASRGGTGGSGEQYF.

The chain combines TRBV7-9 with TRBJ2-7; 8 bases line up with TRBD2. V dropped 5 bases and J dropped 5; count of bases not matched to a gene: 8. The CDR3 runs to 14 residues. Germline V lookup: CDR1 SEHNR, CDR2 FQNEAQ (reference sequence). In DNA, the CDR3 is TGTGCCAGCAGCCAGGGACGGGGGGGTAACGAGCAGTACTTC. Translated, it gives CASSQGRGGNEQYF.

The chain combines TRBV9 with TRBJ1-2, with 8 bases aligning to TRBD1. The V and J ends lost 0 bases and 2 bases, in that order; junction bases with no gene match: 0. The CDR3 consists of 14 residues. The germline CDR1 and CDR2 sequences are SGDLS and YYNGEE. This CDR3 is CASSVGTGNYGYTF. CDR3 DNA: TGTGCCAGCAGCGTAGGGACAGGGAACTATGGCTACACCTTC. The whole variable domain, remainder taken from reference TRBV9 and TRBJ1-2, is DSGVTQTPKHLITATGQRVTLRCSPRSGDLSVYWYQQSLDQGLQFLIQYYNGEERAKGNILERFSAQQFPDLHSELNLSSLELGDSALYFCASSVGTGNYGYTFGSGTRLTVV.

The table lists this clonotype with many counts. This chain connects TRBV11-2 to TRBJ1-5, with D unresolved. The CDR3 is 15 residues long. Trimming removed 2 bases at V and 0 bases at J, with 8 bases between. Germline-derived CDR1 and CDR2 are SGHAT and FQNNGV. The CDR3 reads CASSLLAGSNQPQHF. As DNA, the CDR3 is TGTGCCAGCAGCTTATTGGCGGGTAGCAATCAGCCCCAGCATTTT.

The genes are TRBV7-2 and TRBJ1-5; D is unclear. Trimming cost V 3 bases and J 9 bases, with 6 bases left between them. Germline loops: CDR1 SGHTA, CDR2 FQGNSA. The CDR3 sequence is 11 residues long. The CDR3 here is CASSFGGPQHF. The CDR3 DNA sequence: TGTGCCAGCAGCTTTGGCGGGCCCCAGCATTTT.